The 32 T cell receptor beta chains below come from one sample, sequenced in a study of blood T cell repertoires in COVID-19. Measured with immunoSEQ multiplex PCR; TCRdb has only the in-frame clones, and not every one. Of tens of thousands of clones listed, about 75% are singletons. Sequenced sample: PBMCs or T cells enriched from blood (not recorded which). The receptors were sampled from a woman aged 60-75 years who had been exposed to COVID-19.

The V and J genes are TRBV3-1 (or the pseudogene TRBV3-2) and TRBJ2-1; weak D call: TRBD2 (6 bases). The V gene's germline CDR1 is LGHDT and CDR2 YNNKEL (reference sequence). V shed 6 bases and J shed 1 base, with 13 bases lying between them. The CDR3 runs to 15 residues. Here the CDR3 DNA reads TGTGCCAGCAGAGGGACTTCCGTATCCTACAATGAGCAGTTCTTC. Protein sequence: CASRGTSVSYNEQFF.

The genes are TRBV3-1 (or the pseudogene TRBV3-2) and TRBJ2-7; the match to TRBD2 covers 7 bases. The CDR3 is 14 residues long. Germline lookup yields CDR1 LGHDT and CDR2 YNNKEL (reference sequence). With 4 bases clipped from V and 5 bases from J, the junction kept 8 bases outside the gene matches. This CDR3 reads CASSRFSGPDEQYF. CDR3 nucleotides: TGTGCCAGCAGCCGATTTAGCGGGCCGGACGAGCAGTACTTC.

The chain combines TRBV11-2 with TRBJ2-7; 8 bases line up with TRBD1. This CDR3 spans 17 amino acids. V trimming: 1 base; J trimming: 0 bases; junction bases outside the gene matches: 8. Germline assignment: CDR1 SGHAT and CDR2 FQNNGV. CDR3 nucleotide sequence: TGTGCCAGCAGCTTAGTAGTCCACAGGGGGGCCTCCTACGAGCAGTACTTC. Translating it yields CASSLVVHRGASYEQYF.

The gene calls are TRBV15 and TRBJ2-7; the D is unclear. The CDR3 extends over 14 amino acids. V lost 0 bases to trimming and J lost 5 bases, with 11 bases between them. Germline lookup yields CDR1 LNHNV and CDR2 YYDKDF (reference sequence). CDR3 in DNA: TGTGCCACCAGCAGAGATTGGGCCCCTGACGAGCAGTACTTC. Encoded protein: CATSRDWAPDEQYF.

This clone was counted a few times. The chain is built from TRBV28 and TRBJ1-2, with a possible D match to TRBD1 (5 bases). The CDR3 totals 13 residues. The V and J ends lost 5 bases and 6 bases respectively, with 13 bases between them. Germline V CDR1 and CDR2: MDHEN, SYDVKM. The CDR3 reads CASSLTGGNGYTF. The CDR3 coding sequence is TGTGCCAGCAGTCTAACGGGGGGAAATGGCTACACCTTC.

Here the CDR3 reads CASSVAPNQPQHF. The DNA for the CDR3 is TGTGCCAGCAGCGTGGCTCCCAATCAGCCCCAGCATTTT. J is TRBJ1-5 and V is TRBV6-5; D is unresolved. CDR1 and CDR2 (germline): MNHEY, SVGAGI. Trimming cost V 6 bases and J 3 bases, with 9 bases left between them. The CDR3 is 13 residues long.

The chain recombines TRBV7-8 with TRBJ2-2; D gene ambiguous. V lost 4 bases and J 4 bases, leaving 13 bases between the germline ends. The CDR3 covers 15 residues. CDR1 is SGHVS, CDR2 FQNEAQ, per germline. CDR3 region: CASSWSPPGTGELFF. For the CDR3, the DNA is TGTGCCAGCAGCTGGTCCCCCCCGGGCACCGGGGAGCTGTTTTTT. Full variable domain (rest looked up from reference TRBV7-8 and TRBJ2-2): GAGVSQSPRYKVAKRGQDVALRCDPISGHVSLFWYQQALGQGPEFLTYFQNEAQLDKSGLPSDRFFAERPEGSVSTLKIQRTQQEDSAVYLCASSWSPPGTGELFFGEGSRLTVL.

CDR3 amino acids: CASRGLAVTGELFF. In DNA, the CDR3 is TGTGCCAGTCGCGGACTAGCGGTGACCGGGGAGCTGTTTTTT. This chain links TRBV18 with TRBJ2-2; 10 positions match TRBD2. This CDR3 is 14 amino acids long. V was pared by 9 bases and J by 5 bases, with 6 bases of the junction left unmatched. Per germline, CDR1 KGHSH and CDR2 LQKENI.

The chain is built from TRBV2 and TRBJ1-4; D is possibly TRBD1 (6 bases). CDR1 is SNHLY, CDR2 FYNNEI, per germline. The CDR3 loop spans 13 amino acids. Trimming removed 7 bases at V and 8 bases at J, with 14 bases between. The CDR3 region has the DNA TGTGCCAGCATGCTCAGGGGTAGCGAAAAACTGTTTTTT. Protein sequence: CASMLRGSEKLFF.

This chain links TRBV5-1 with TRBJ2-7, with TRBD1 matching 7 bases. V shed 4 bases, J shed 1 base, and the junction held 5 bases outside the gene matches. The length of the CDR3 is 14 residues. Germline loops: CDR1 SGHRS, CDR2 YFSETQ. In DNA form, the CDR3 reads TGCGCCAGCAGCCCCGGGACAGCTTCCTACGAGCAGTACTTC. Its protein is CASSPGTASYEQYF.

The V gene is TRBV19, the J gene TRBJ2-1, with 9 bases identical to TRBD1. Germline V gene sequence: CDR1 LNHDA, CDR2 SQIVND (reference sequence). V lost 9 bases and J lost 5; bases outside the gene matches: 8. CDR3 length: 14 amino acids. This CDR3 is CASVGRDRDNEQFF. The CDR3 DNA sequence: TGTGCCAGCGTCGGTAGGGACAGGGACAATGAGCAGTTCTTC.

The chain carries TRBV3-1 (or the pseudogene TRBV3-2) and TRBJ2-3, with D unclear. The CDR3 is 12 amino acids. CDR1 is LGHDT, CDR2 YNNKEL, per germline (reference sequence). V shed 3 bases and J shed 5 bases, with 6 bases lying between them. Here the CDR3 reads CASSHTKDTQYF. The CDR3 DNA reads TGTGCCAGCAGCCACACTAAAGATACGCAGTATTTT.

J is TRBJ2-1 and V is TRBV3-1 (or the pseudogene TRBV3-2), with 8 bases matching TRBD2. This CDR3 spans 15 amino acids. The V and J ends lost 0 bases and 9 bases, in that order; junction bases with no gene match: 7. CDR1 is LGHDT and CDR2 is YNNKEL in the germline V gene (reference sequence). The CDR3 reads CASSQENSGKIEQFF. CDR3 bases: TGTGCCAGCAGCCAAGAGAATAGCGGGAAGATTGAGCAGTTCTTC.

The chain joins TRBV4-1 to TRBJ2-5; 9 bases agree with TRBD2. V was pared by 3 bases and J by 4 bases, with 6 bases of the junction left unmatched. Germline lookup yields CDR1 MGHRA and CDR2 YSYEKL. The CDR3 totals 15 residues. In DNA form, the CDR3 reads TGCGCCAGCAGCCAGGGCGGGGGGGCCCCAGAGACCCAGTACTTC. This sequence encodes CASSQGGGAPETQYF.

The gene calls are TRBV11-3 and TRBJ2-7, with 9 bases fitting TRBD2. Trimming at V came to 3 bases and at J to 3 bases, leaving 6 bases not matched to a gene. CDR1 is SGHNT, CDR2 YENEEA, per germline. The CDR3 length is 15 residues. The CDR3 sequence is CASSFSGGPNYEQYF. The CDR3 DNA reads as TGTGCCAGCAGCTTTAGCGGGGGCCCCAACTACGAGCAGTACTTC.

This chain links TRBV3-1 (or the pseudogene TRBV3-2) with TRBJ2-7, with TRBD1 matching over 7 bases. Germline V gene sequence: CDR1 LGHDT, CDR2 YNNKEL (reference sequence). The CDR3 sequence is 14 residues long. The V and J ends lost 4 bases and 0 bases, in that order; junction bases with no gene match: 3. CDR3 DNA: TGTGCCAGCAGCCGGGACAGCCTCTCCTACGAGCAGTACTTC. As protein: CASSRDSLSYEQYF.

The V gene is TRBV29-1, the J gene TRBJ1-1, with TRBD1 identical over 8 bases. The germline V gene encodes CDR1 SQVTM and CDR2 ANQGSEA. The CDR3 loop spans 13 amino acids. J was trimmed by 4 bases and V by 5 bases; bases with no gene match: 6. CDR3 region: CSVPGGGRTEAFF. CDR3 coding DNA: TGCAGCGTTCCAGGGGGCGGGCGCACTGAAGCTTTCTTT. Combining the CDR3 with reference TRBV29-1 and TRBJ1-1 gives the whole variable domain SAVISQKPSRDICQRGTSLTIQCQVDSQVTMMFWYRQQPGQSLTLIATANQGSEATYESGFVIDKFPISRPNLTFSTLTVSNMSPEDSSIYLCSVPGGGRTEAFFGQGTRLTVV.

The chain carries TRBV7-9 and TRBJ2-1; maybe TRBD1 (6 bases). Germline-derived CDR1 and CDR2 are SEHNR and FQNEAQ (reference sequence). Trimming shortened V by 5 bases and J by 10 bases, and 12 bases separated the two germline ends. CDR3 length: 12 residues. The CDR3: CASSLQGKEQFF. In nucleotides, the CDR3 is TGTGCCAGCAGCCTACAGGGAAAGGAGCAGTTCTTC.

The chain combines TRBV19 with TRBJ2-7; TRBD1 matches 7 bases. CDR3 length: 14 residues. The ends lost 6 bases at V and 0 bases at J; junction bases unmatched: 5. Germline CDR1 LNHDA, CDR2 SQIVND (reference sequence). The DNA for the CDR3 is TGTGCCAGTAGGGAAGGGACAGCCTCCTACGAGCAGTACTTC. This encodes CASREGTASYEQYF.

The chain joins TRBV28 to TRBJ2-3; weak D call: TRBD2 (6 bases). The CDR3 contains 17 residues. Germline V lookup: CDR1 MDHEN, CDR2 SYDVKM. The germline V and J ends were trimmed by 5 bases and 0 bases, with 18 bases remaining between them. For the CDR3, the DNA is TGTGCCAGCAGTGGGTTGCCGGGACTCCTTAGCACAGATACGCAGTATTTT. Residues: CASSGLPGLLSTDTQYF. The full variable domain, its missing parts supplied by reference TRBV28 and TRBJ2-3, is DVKVTQSSRYLVKRTGEKVFLECVQDMDHENMFWYRQDPGLGLRLIYFSYDVKMKEKGDIPEGYSVSREKKERFSLILESASTNQTSMYLCASSGLPGLLSTDTQYFGPGTRLTVL.

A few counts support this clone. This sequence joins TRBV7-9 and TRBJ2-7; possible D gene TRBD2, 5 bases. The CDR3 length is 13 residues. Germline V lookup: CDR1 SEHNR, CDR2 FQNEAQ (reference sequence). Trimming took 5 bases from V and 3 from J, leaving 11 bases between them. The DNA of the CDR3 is TGTGCCAGCAGCCCACCGGGGTACTACGAGCAGTACTTC. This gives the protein CASSPPGYYEQYF.

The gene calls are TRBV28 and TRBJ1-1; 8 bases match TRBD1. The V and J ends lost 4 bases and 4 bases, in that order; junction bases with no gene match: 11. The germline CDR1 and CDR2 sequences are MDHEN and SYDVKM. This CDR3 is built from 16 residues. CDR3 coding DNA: TGTGCCAGCAGTTCCCTTCAGGGGGCGAGGGGCACTGAAGCTTTCTTT. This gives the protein CASSSLQGARGTEAFF. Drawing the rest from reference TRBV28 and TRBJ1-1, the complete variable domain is DVKVTQSSRYLVKRTGEKVFLECVQDMDHENMFWYRQDPGLGLRLIYFSYDVKMKEKGDIPEGYSVSREKKERFSLILESASTNQTSMYLCASSSLQGARGTEAFFGQGTRLTVV.

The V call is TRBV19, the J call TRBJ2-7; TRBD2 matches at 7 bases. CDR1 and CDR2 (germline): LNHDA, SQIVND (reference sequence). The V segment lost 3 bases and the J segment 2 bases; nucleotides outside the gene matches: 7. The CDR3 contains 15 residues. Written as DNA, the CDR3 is TGTGCCAGTAGTATGAAACTAGCGTTCACCTACGAGCAGTACTTC. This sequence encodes CASSMKLAFTYEQYF. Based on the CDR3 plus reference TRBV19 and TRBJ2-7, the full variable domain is DGGITQSPKYLFRKEGQNVTLSCEQNLNHDAMYWYRQDPGQGLRLIYYSQIVNDFQKGDIAEGYSVSREKKESFPLTVTSAQKNPTAFYLCASSMKLAFTYEQYFGPGTRLTVT.

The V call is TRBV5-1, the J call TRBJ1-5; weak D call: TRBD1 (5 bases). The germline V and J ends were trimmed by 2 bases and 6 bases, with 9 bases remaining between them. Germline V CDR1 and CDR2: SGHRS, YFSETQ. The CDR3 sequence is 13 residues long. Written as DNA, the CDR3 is TGCGCCAGCAGCTTTTCGGGGGTTCAGCCCCAGCATTTT. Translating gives CASSFSGVQPQHF. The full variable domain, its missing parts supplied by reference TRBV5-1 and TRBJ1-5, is KAGVTQTPRYLIKTRGQQVTLSCSPISGHRSVSWYQQTPGQGLQFLFEYFSETQRNKGNFPGRFSGRQFSNSRSEMNVSTLELGDSALYLCASSFSGVQPQHFGDGTRLSIL.

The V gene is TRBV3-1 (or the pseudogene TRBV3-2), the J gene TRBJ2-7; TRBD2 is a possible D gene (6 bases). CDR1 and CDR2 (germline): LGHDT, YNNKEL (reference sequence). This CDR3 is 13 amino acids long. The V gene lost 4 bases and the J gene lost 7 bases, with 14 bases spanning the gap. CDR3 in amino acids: CASSPGLAGEQYF. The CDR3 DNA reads TGTGCCAGCAGCCCCGGACTGGCGGGGGAGCAGTACTTC.

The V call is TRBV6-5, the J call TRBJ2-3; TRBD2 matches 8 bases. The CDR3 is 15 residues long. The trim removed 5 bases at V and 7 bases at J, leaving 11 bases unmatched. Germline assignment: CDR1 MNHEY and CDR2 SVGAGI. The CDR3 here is CASSPPGTSMYTQYF. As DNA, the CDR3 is TGTGCCAGCAGTCCCCCCGGGACTAGTATGTATACGCAGTATTTT.

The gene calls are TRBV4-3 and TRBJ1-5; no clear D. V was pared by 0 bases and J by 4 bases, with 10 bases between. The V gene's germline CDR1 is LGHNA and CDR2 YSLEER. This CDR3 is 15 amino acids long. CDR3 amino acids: CASSQDSVTNQPQHF. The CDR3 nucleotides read TGCGCCAGCAGCCAAGATTCGGTGACTAATCAGCCCCAGCATTTT.

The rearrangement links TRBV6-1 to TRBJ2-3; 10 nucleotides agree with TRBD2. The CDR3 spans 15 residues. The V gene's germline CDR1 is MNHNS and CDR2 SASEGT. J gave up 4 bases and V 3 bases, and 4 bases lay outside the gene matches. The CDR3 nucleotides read TGTGCCAGCAGTGAGATAGCGGGAGGTTCAGATACGCAGTATTTT. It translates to CASSEIAGGSDTQYF.

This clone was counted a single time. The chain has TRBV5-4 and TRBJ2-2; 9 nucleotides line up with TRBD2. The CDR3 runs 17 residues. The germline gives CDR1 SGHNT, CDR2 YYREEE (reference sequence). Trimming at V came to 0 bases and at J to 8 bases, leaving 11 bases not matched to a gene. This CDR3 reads CASSLGARLAGKGELFF. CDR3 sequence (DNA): TGTGCCAGCAGCTTGGGGGCTCGGCTAGCGGGGAAAGGGGAGCTGTTTTTT. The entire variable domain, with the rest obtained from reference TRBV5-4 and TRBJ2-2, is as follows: ETGVTQSPTHLIKTRGQQVTLRCSSQSGHNTVSWYQQALGQGPQFIFQYYREEENGRGNFPPRFSGLQFPNYSSELNVNALELDDSALYLCASSLGARLAGKGELFFGEGSRLTVL.

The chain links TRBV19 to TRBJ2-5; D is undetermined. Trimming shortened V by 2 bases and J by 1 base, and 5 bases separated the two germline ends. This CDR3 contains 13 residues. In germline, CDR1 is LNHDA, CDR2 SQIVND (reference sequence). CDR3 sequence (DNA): TGTGCCAGTAGTATAAATCGCCAAGAGACCCAGTACTTC. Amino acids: CASSINRQETQYF.

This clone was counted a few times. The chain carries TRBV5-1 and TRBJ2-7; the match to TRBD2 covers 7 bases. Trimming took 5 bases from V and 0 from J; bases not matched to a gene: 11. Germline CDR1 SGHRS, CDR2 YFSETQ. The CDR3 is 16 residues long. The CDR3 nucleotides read TGCGCCAGCAGACACGAGGCGGGGGTTCCCTCCTACGAGCAGTACTTC. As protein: CASRHEAGVPSYEQYF.

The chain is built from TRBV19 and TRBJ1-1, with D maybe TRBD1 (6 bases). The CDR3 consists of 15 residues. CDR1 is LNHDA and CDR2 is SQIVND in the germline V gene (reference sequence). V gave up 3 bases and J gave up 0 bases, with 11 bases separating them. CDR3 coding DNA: TGTGCCAGTAGTATCGGACAGCGCATGAACACTGAAGCTTTCTTT. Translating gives CASSIGQRMNTEAFF.